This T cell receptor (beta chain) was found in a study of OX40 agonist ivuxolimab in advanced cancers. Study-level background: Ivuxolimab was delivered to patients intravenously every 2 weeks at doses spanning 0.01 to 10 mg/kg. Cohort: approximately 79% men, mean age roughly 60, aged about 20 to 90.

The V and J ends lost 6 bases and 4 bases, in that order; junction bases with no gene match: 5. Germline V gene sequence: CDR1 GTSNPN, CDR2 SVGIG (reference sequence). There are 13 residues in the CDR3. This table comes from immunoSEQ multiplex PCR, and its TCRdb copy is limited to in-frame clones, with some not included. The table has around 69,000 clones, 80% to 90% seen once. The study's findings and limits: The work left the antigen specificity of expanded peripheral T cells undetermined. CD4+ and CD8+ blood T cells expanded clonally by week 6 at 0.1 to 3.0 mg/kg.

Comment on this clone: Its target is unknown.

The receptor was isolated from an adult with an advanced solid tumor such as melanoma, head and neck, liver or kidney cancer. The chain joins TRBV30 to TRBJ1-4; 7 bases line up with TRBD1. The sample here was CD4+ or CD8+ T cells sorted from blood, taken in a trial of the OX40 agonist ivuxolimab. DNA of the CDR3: TGTGCCTGCCCGGACAGGCGTAATGAAAAACTGTTTTTT. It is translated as CACPDRRNEKLFF.